This T cell receptor (beta chain) was recovered during a study of beta chain features in type 1 diabetes. The overall study: Comparable age, gender and cell yields were observed in patients relative to healthy donors.

CDR1 and CDR2 (germline): MDHEN, SYDVKM. There are 15 residues in the CDR3. V lost 2 bases, J lost 1 base, and 11 bases lay in between. Study observations and caveats: It was among patients, rather than healthy donors, that naive, central memory and Treg TCRB repertoires appeared more similar. Among patients with Type 1 diabetes, TCRB CDR3s were moderately but significantly shorter in every one of the four CD4+ subsets.

For this clone: The antigen remains unidentified.

The sequenced template was cDNA made from the entire isolated RNA. The repertoire was sequenced with immunoSEQ multiplex PCR; TCRdb's copy has only in-frame clones and lacks some. The sample contains 150,000 to 200,000 clones, more than 60% of which appear only once. Sequencing was performed on naive CD4+ T cells from blood. The TCR comes from a man aged 30 to 45 with type 1 diabetes. The rearrangement uses TRBV28 and TRBJ2-5, with TRBD2 as a possible D gene (5 bases). The CDR3 nucleotides read TGTGCCAGCAGTTTACCGACCGGGGTCCAAGAGACCCAGTACTTC. Translated, it gives CASSLPTGVQETQYF.